These 26 T cell receptor beta chains were all obtained from the same sample, sequenced in a study of tumor-infiltrating lymphocytes in primary liver carcinoma. Investigators took RNA and DNA out together from roughly 18-30 mg of unsorted bulk tissue. Synthesis of TCR beta cDNA was carried out from around 540 ng total RNA with a constant-region primer. For TCR beta, libraries were produced by three nested multiplex PCR rounds using slightly modified ARM-PCR. Forward primers for TRBV1-TRBV30 and a C-beta reverse primer served the first two PCR rounds, at about 9 cycles each. MiXCR, run by TCRdb on the multiplex PCR reads, gives a single entry per CDR3 protein. The sample contains about 120,000 distinct CDR3 sequences, around 70% of which appear only once. Sequencing input: tumor-adjacent normal liver tissue. The source of these receptors is a woman aged 55-69 years with primary liver carcinoma and hepatitis B virus infection.

Details on this clonotype: The germline gene is not matched at one end of the junction; a read error may be the cause. The chain couples TRBV11-2 to TRBJ2-1, with D possibly matching TRBD1 (6 bases). This CDR3 is built from 17 residues. Germline V lookup: CDR1 SGHAT, CDR2 FQNNGV. In DNA, the CDR3 is TGTGCCGGCAGCCTAGATCAACAGGGTATAGTCAACTATGAGCAGTTCTTC. It codes for CAGSLDQQGIVNYEQFF.

The chain couples TRBV29-1 to TRBJ2-1, with D perhaps matching TRBD1 (6 bases). TRBJ2-7 explains the end of the DNA better; the J call may be wrong. The length of the CDR3 is 14 residues. CDR1 and CDR2 (germline): SQVTM, ANQGSEA. The CDR3 loop is CSVENDRNYNEQYF. CDR3 DNA: TGCAGCGTTGAGAATGACAGGAACTACAATGAGCAGTACTTC.

With regard to this clonotype: The junction does not match germline at one end; this may be a read error. This chain connects TRBV29-1 to TRBJ2-5; the D call may be TRBD1 or TRBD2 (6 bases each). Looked up from germline, CDR1 is SQVTM and CDR2 is ANQGSEA. The CDR3 is 17 amino acids. DNA for the CDR3: TGCAGCGCTGGAGGGACCGAGGGAGGTGGGGGCCAAGAGACCCAATACTTC. It is translated as CSAGGTEGGGGQETQYF.

This clonotype turned up a few times. This rearrangement joins TRBV12-3 or TRBV12-4 to TRBJ2-4; D perhaps matches TRBD1 (5 bases). The ends were cut back, 4 bases at V and 9 bases at J, with 25 bases in the middle. The CDR3 is made up of 17 amino acids. In nucleotides, the CDR3 is TGTGCCAGCAGTTCTCCCGGGCAGGGTGGAAGGTTCGCCATTCAGTACTTC. Its protein is CASSSPGQGGRFAIQYF.

This clonotype appeared a single time. At one boundary the junction diverges from the germline segment, which might be a read error. J is TRBJ1-5 and V is TRBV12-3 or TRBV12-4; TRBD1 aligns across 7 bases. The CDR3 sequence is 14 residues long. CDR3 sequence (DNA): TGTACCAGCAGGTCGAGACAGGGAGACCAGCCCCAGCATTTT. It specifies CTSRSRQGDQPQHF.

The chain links TRBV29-1 to TRBJ2-1; 10 bases align to TRBD2. Per the germline V gene, CDR1 is SQVTM and CDR2 is ANQGSEA. This CDR3 has 16 amino acids. CDR3 loop: CGVVKLAGASVNEQFF. The DNA of the CDR3 is TGCGGTGTAGTTAAGCTAGCGGGAGCATCGGTCAATGAGCAGTTCTTC.

V and J are TRBV11-3 and TRBJ2-7, with 7 bases that match TRBD1. V gave up 5 bases and J gave up 3 bases; unmatched junction bases: 10. The V gene's germline CDR1 is SGHNT and CDR2 YENEEA. CDR3 length: 15 amino acids. The chain's CDR3 is CASSHGIGGNYEQYF. The CDR3 DNA sequence: TGTGCCAGCAGCCATGGGATAGGGGGCAACTACGAGCAGTACTTC.

Note on this clonotype: This may be a read error, as it is one base from a much larger clone. This rearrangement joins TRBV13 to TRBJ2-5; D not resolved. With 5 bases removed from V and 4 bases from J, the gap between germline ends came to 17 bases. CDR1 and CDR2 (germline): PRHDT, FYEKMQ (reference sequence). The CDR3 sequence is 15 residues long. The CDR3 DNA is TGTGCCAGCAGCGGAGACATGGAAAGTTCAGAGACCCAGTACTTC. It codes for CASSGDMESSETQYF.

The sample holds a few counts of this clonotype. At one end the junction does not follow the germline gene, possibly because of a read error. The chain has TRBV11-2 and TRBJ2-1, with D perhaps TRBD2 (5 bases). From germline, CDR1 is SGHAT and CDR2 FQNNGV. The CDR3 is made up of 13 amino acids. The CDR3 region has the DNA TGTGCCAGCGGCATGATCGACTACAATGAGCAGTTCTTT. Residues: CASGMIDYNEQFF.

As concerns this clonotype: Germline and junction disagree at one end, which may indicate a read error. This chain connects TRBV5-5 to TRBJ1-6; D is unclear. This CDR3 contains 12 residues. Germline CDR1 SGHKS, CDR2 YYEKEE (reference sequence). The CDR3 reads CASSLVNLPLHF. In DNA form, the CDR3 reads TGTGCCAGCAGCTTGGTGAATTTACCCCTTCACTTT.

Notes on this clonotype: One end of the junction varies from germline; a read error may be responsible. V is TRBV4-2 and J is TRBJ2-3; D uncertain. Germline-derived CDR1 and CDR2 are LGHNA and YNFKEQ. The CDR3 extends over 13 amino acids. The CDR3 nucleotides read TGTGTCAGCTGCCAAACTGAGACAGATACGCAGTATTTT. Translation: CVSCQTETDTQYF.

With regard to this clonotype: Germline is not matched at one junction end, which may reflect a read error. V usage is TRBV5-8 and J usage is TRBJ2-6; possible D gene TRBD1, 5 bases. The CDR3 consists of 13 residues. Germline CDR1 and CDR2: SGHTS and YDEGEE. CDR3 coding DNA: TGTGCCAGCAGCCCAACTGGGGCCAACGTCCTGATTTTC. Translated: CASSPTGANVLIF.

The table lists this clonotype with a few counts. This could be a read error, since a much larger clone is one nucleotide away. V is TRBV6-1 and J is TRBJ1-3; D not certain. The V end lost 6 bases, the J end lost 0 bases, and 12 bases lay between the germline ends. Germline V CDR1 and CDR2: MNHNS, SASEGT. The CDR3 has 15 amino acids. Written as DNA, the CDR3 is TGTGCCAGCAGGGTCGGTGTGATCTCTGGAAACACCATATATTTT. As protein: CASRVGVISGNTIYF.

This chain links TRBV28 with TRBJ2-7; 12 bases are shared with TRBD2. J was trimmed by 3 bases and V by 4 bases; bases with no gene match: 4. The germline gives CDR1 MDHEN, CDR2 SYDVKM. This CDR3 region has 15 residues. Here the CDR3 reads CASSSTSGRIYEQYF. The CDR3 bases are TGTGCCAGCAGTTCGACTAGCGGGAGAATCTACGAGCAGTACTTC.

As to this clonotype: A read error is possible here, since a much larger clone lies one base away. The chain couples TRBV28 to TRBJ1-2, with D unresolved. CDR3 length: 15 residues. Germline CDR1 MDHEN, CDR2 SYDVKM. DNA for the CDR3: TGTGCCAGCAGTTCCGATGCGGGATTTAACTATGACTACACCTTC. Protein sequence: CASSSDAGFNYDYTF.

J is TRBJ2-1 and V is TRBV7-2; TRBD1 agrees at 7 bases. The CDR3 contains 15 residues. V shed 5 bases, J shed 4 bases, and the junction held 8 bases outside the gene matches. The germline CDR1 and CDR2 sequences are SGHTA and FQGNSA. The CDR3 coding sequence is TGTGCCAGCAGCGAGACAGGGTTCTTTTACAATGAGCAGTTCTTC. Protein: CASSETGFFYNEQFF.

Remarks on this clonotype: No conserved phenylalanine or tryptophan is present at the end of the CDR3, so a read error is the likely explanation. The V call is TRBV11-2, the J call TRBJ1-5; the D gene is possibly TRBD1 (6 bases). Germline V gene data show CDR1 as SGHAT and CDR2 as FQNNGV. The CDR3 is made up of 17 amino acids. For the CDR3, the DNA is TGTACCAACAGCTTAGGCCCATCGGGGGCTGAGAATCAGCCCCAGCATTCT. Its protein is CTNSLGPSGAENQPQHS.

On this clonotype itself: An end of the junction differs from the germline gene, which may be a read error. The chain has TRBV6-1 and TRBJ2-7; D not certain. From germline, CDR1 is MNHNS and CDR2 SASEGT. This CDR3 has 12 residues. The CDR3 here is CASMPGRYKQYF. DNA of the CDR3: TGTGCCAGTATGCCAGGCCGCTACAAGCAGTACTTC.

A single count supports this clonotype. The junction and the germline gene differ at one end; a read error may be behind it. The chain employs TRBV4-2 and TRBJ2-3; weak D call: TRBD2 (6 bases). Germline V gene data show CDR1 as LGHNA and CDR2 as YNFKEQ. This CDR3 region has 13 residues. CDR3 amino acids: CASTSGDTVTQYF. DNA for the CDR3: TGTGCCAGCACATCGGGAGACACAGTTACGCAGTATTTC.

As regards this clonotype: This clone may be a read error of a much larger clone one base away. The chain carries TRBV19 and TRBJ1-2, with D possibly TRBD1 on 5 matching bases. Trimming removed 6 bases from V and 8 bases from J, with 22 bases in between. CDR3 length: 15 amino acids. Germline CDR1 reads LNHDA; CDR2 reads SQIVND (reference sequence). CDR3 bases: TGTGCCAGTAGGACCCCGGGGCCTCGGAATGAGGGCTACACCTTC. Its protein is CASRTPGPRNEGYTF.

Comment on this clonotype: It is likely a read error, because the conserved phenylalanine at the end of the CDR3 is missing. The limits of the CDR3 on the DNA are not certain, so only TCRdb's listed CDR3 is given. The chain couples TRBV6-1 to TRBJ2-7; TRBD2, as called in the table, went unchecked against the DNA. A total of 12 residues make up the CDR3, ends included. Germline-derived CDR1 and CDR2 are MNHNS and SASEGT. CDR3 residues: CASSEASGTPLL.

A note on this clonotype: At one end, the junction sequence differs from germline, possibly due to a read error. This chain uses TRBV5-1 with TRBJ2-3; possibly TRBD1 for D (6 bases). Looked up from germline, CDR1 is SGHRS and CDR2 is YFSETQ. The CDR3 is 16 amino acids. This chain's CDR3 is CASSLSGQTNTDTQYF. CDR3 nucleotides: TGCGCCAGCAGCTTATCCGGACAGACTAACACAGATACACAGTATTTT.

This chain connects TRBV4-1 to TRBJ1-2, with D perhaps TRBD1 (5 bases). V lost 2 bases to trimming and J lost 1 base, with 26 bases between them. Germline-derived CDR1 and CDR2 are MGHRA and YSYEKL. CDR3 size: 20 residues. The CDR3 protein is CASSQPTENDLREVNYGYTF. CDR3 coding DNA: TGCGCCAGCAGCCAACCAACGGAAAATGATCTCAGGGAAGTTAACTATGGCTACACCTTC.

As concerns this clonotype: Here the CDR3 omits its conserved ending phenylalanine or tryptophan, so a read error is the likely source. This sequence joins TRBV6-5 and TRBJ2-2; the D call may be TRBD1 or TRBD2 (5 bases each). Germline V gene lookup returns CDR1 MNHEY and CDR2 SVGAGI. V gave up 5 bases and J gave up 6 bases, with 10 bases separating them. The CDR3 is 13 amino acids. The CDR3 sequence: CASSRDPSGELFL. CDR3 DNA: TGTGCCAGCAGTCGGGACCCCTCCGGGGAGCTGTTTTTA.

This clonotype showed up many times. The rearrangement links TRBV28 to TRBJ2-3; D possibly uses TRBD1 or TRBD2 (5 bases each). Looked up from germline, CDR1 is MDHEN and CDR2 is SYDVKM. Trimming removed 5 bases at V and 2 bases at J, with 17 bases between. The CDR3 totals 16 residues. The CDR3, as DNA: TGTGCCAGCAGTCCCTGGGGGTTCTCGACCACAGATACGCAGTATTTT. This codes for CASSPWGFSTTDTQYF.

About this clonotype itself: Since no conserved phenylalanine or tryptophan closes the CDR3, a read error is the likely cause. The limits of the CDR3 on the DNA are not certain, so only TCRdb's listed CDR3 is given. V usage is TRBV11-2 and J usage is TRBJ2-2; the listed D gene, TRBD1, was not tested against the DNA. CDR1 SGHAT and CDR2 FQNNGV come from the germline V gene. With termini counted, the CDR3 has 15 amino acids. The CDR3 region is CASSPGDRESGELSI.